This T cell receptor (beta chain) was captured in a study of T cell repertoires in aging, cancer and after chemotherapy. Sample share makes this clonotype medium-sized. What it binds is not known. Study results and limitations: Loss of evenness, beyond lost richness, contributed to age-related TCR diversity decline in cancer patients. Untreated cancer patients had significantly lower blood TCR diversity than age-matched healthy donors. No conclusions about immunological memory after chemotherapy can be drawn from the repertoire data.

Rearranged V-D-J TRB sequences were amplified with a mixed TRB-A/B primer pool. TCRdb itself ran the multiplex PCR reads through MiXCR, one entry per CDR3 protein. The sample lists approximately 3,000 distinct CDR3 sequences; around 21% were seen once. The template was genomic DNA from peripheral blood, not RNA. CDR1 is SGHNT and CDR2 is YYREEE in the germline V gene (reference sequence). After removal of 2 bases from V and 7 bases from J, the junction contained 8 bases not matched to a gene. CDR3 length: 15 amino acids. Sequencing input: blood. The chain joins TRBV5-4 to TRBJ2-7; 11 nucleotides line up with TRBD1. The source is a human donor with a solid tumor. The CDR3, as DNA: TGTGCCAGCAGCTTAGGTGGACAGGGGGCGGAGGAGCAGTACTTC. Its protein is CASSLGGQGAEEQYF.